The rows below give T cell receptor beta chains drawn from one sample of a study of blood T cells in healthy people across ages. TCRdb called the 5' RACE reads again in MiXCR, with one record for every CDR3 protein. The sample lists 600,000 to 900,000 distinct CDR3 sequences; approximately 24% were seen once. The data also belong to a second study, concerning T cells of mothers and their children.

Source material: blood. Receptors were obtained from a boy younger than 18 in good health. Both conserved end residues are part of each CDR3. The D gene is left open where the match is weak. Clone size appears in some rows only: once, few, many, or a class for an expanded clone.

CDR3 protein | CDR3 DNA | J gene | CDR3 length | V gene | clone size | D gene
CASSQMVGAGANVLTF | TGTGCCAGCAGCCAAATGGTAGGGGCTGGGGCCAACGTCCTGACTTTC | TRBJ2-6 | 16 | TRBV7-3 | few | NA
CASSRDRYYGYTF | TGTGCCAGCAGTCGCGACAGGTATTATGGCTACACCTTC | TRBJ1-2 | 13 | TRBV6-5 | few | NA
CVSSFLAEAFF | TGTGTCAGCAGTTTTCTGGCTGAAGCTTTCTTT | TRBJ1-1 | 11 | TRBV12-3/TRBV12-4 | NA | NA
CASSFTTGLGEQYF | TGTGCCAGCAGCTTCACGACAGGGCTGGGTGAGCAGTACTTC | TRBJ2-7 | 14 | TRBV7-9 | NA | TRBD1
CASRDPGQGVWEAFF | TGTGCCAGCAGAGATCCGGGACAGGGGGTTTGGGAAGCTTTCTTT | TRBJ1-1 | 15 | TRBV6-6 | few | TRBD1
CATYRQDGTDTQYF | TGTGCCACCTACCGACAGGACGGCACAGATACGCAGTATTTT | TRBJ2-3 | 14 | TRBV28 | NA | NA
CASSLEKGFGYGYTF | TGCGCCAGCAGCTTGGAGAAGGGGTTCGGCTATGGCTACACCTTC | TRBJ1-2 | 15 | TRBV5-1 | NA | NA
CASNGGPGANVLTF | TGTGCCAGTAATGGGGGGCCAGGGGCCAACGTCCTGACTTTC | TRBJ2-6 | 14 | TRBV19 | few | NA
CASSVDGFLQYF | TGCGCCAGCAGCGTGGACGGATTCCTGCAGTACTTC | TRBJ2-7 | 12 | TRBV5-1 | many | NA
CSVELGGRTSYEQYF | TGCAGCGTTGAACTGGGCGGGCGGACTTCCTACGAGCAGTACTTC | TRBJ2-7 | 15 | TRBV29-1 | NA | NA
CASSLAPDTRTGELFF | TGTGCCAGCAGCTTGGCCCCCGACACAAGGACCGGGGAGCTGTTTTTT | TRBJ2-2 | 16 | TRBV5-5 | NA | NA
CASSPGTGRNEKLFF | TGTGCCAGCAGTCCCGGGACAGGCAGAAATGAAAAACTGTTTTTT | TRBJ1-4 | 15 | TRBV12-3/TRBV12-4 | NA | TRBD1
CASTGPGLDEKLFF | TGTGCCAGCACGGGCCCAGGGTTGGATGAAAAACTGTTTTTT | TRBJ1-4 | 14 | TRBV2 | NA | NA
CASSTTGEGVEGYTF | TGTGCCAGCAGCACTACGGGAGAGGGAGTGGAAGGCTACACCTTC | TRBJ1-2 | 15 | TRBV7-3 | few | NA
CSARALKGTEASF | TGCAGTGCTCGGGCCCTGAAAGGCACTGAAGCTTCCTTT | TRBJ1-1 | 13 | TRBV20-1 | NA | NA
CASSKGQGVVDEQYF | TGTGCCAGCAGCAAAGGACAGGGGGTAGTGGACGAGCAGTACTTC | TRBJ2-7 | 15 | TRBV21-1 | few | NA
CAGSHPIGIEQFF | TGTGCCGGCAGTCATCCCATTGGTATTGAGCAGTTCTTC | TRBJ2-1 | 13 | TRBV5-6 | few | NA
CASSYPGLKTQYF | TGTGCCAGCAGTTACCCGGGACTCAAGACCCAGTACTTC | TRBJ2-5 | 13 | TRBV12-3/TRBV12-4 | NA | NA
CASSYEEYYGYTF | TGTGCCAGCAGCTATGAGGAGTACTATGGCTACACCTTC | TRBJ1-2 | 13 | TRBV7-9 | NA | NA
CASSPPSVSQETQYF | TGTGCCAGCTCACCACCTTCGGTCAGTCAAGAGACCCAGTACTTC | TRBJ2-5 | 15 | TRBV18 | NA | NA
CASSEYFQDRANYGYTF | TGTGCCAGCAGTGAATATTTTCAGGACAGGGCCAACTATGGCTACACCTTC | TRBJ1-2 | 17 | TRBV25-1 | NA | TRBD1
CASSLVGATYEQYF | TGTGCCAGCAGTTTAGTCGGGGCGACCTACGAGCAGTACTTC | TRBJ2-7 | 14 | TRBV12-3/TRBV12-4 | NA | NA
CASSYFAGSTGANVLTF | TGTGCCAGCAGTTACTTCGCAGGGTCGACTGGGGCCAACGTCCTGACTTTC | TRBJ2-6 | 17 | TRBV6-5 | many | NA
CASSLWESPYNEQFF | TGTGCCAGCAGCTTATGGGAGAGCCCCTACAATGAGCAGTTCTTC | TRBJ2-1 | 15 | TRBV13 | NA | NA
CASSAGTTSNEKLFF | TGTGCCAGCAGCGCCGGGACAACCTCTAATGAAAAACTGTTTTTT | TRBJ1-4 | 15 | TRBV5-4 | NA | NA
CASSSGGLQGTGELFF | TGTGCCAGCAGCTCCGGAGGGCTACAGGGCACCGGGGAGCTGTTTTTT | TRBJ2-2 | 16 | TRBV5-4 | NA | NA
CASSPEAGRDSPLHF | TGCGCCAGCAGCCCGGAAGCAGGGCGGGATTCACCCCTCCACTTT | TRBJ1-6 | 15 | TRBV5-1 | NA | NA
CASSLYSSGYTF | TGTGCCAGCAGTTTATACTCGAGTGGCTACACCTTC | TRBJ1-2 | 12 | TRBV28 | once | NA
CASKGRPVGTQYF | TGTGCCAGCAAGGGCAGGCCGGTGGGGACCCAGTACTTC | TRBJ2-5 | 13 | TRBV2 | once | NA
CSARARGTYEQYF | TGCAGTGCTAGAGCCCGGGGGACCTACGAGCAGTACTTC | TRBJ2-7 | 13 | TRBV20-1 | NA | NA
CASSLGLTGQETQYF | TGTGCCAGCAGTTTAGGCCTGACAGGCCAAGAGACCCAGTACTTC | TRBJ2-5 | 15 | TRBV28 | NA | NA
CSASQGARVEAFF | TGCAGTGCTTCACAGGGGGCTAGGGTTGAAGCTTTCTTT | TRBJ1-1 | 13 | TRBV20-1 | few | TRBD1
CASSLGQASSEAFF | TGTGCCAGCAGCCTCGGACAGGCCTCCTCTGAAGCTTTCTTT | TRBJ1-1 | 14 | TRBV12-3/TRBV12-4 | NA | TRBD1
CASSSTGSLYEQYF | TGTGCCAGCAGCTCGACAGGTTCGCTCTACGAGCAGTACTTC | TRBJ2-7 | 14 | TRBV7-9 | few | NA
CATSGQGEDTQYF | TGTGCCACCAGTGGGCAGGGGGAAGATACGCAGTATTTT | TRBJ2-3 | 13 | TRBV24-1 | many | TRBD1
CASSYEGLDGIQYF | TGTGCCAGCAGTTACGAGGGACTAGACGGCATTCAGTACTTC | TRBJ2-4 | 14 | TRBV6-6 | NA | TRBD2
CSAPDRTAGEKLFF | TGCAGTGCACCAGACAGGACAGCCGGGGAAAAACTGTTTTTT | TRBJ1-4 | 14 | TRBV20-1 | NA | NA
CASSLVAGSAMKQYF | TGTGCCAGCAGCTTAGTGGCAGGGTCGGCCATGAAGCAGTACTTC | TRBJ2-7 | 15 | TRBV7-2 | few | NA
CARSPSSGANVLTF | TGTGCCCGCTCACCCAGCTCTGGGGCCAACGTCCTGACTTTC | TRBJ2-6 | 14 | TRBV18 | NA | NA
CATSRETGSLTDTQYF | TGTGCCACCAGCAGAGAGACAGGGAGTCTCACAGATACGCAGTATTTT | TRBJ2-3 | 16 | TRBV15 | NA | TRBD1
CASSLGTGGSAGELFF | TGCGCCAGCAGCTTGGGGACAGGGGGATCGGCCGGGGAGCTGTTTTTT | TRBJ2-2 | 16 | TRBV5-1 | NA | TRBD1
CDSSSGARIGEQFF | TGCGACAGCAGCTCAGGGGCTCGCATAGGTGAGCAGTTCTTC | TRBJ2-1 | 14 | TRBV5-1 | few | NA
CASSWDPTSTDTQYF | TGCGCCAGCAGCTGGGACCCGACTAGCACAGATACGCAGTATTTT | TRBJ2-3 | 15 | TRBV5-1 | NA | NA
CSARDRAAGELFF | TGCAGTGCTAGAGATCGGGCGGCCGGGGAGCTGTTTTTT | TRBJ2-2 | 13 | TRBV20-1 | NA | NA
CASSQVGTGKNIQYF | TGCGCCAGCAGCCAAGTCGGGACAGGGAAAAACATTCAGTACTTC | TRBJ2-4 | 15 | TRBV4-1 | NA | TRBD1
CASSFEGLNEQFF | TGCGCCAGCAGCTTCGAAGGGCTCAATGAGCAGTTCTTC | TRBJ2-1 | 13 | TRBV5-1 | NA | NA
CASSLGAGGPENTF | TGTGCCAGCAGCTTAGGGGCAGGTGGCCCTGAGAACACCTTC | TRBJ1-2 | 14 | TRBV7-9 | few | NA
CASSVGGVGVAEKLFF | TGTGCCAGCAGCGTAGGAGGGGTAGGGGTGGCTGAAAAACTGTTTTTT | TRBJ1-4 | 16 | TRBV9 | few | NA
CASSWAAGGANVLTF | TGTGCCAGCAGTTGGGCAGCGGGTGGGGCCAACGTCCTGACTTTC | TRBJ2-6 | 15 | TRBV27 | few | NA
CASSQALATGDGEKLFF | TGTGCCAGCAGCCAAGCCCTCGCGACAGGGGATGGTGAAAAACTGTTTTTT | TRBJ1-4 | 17 | TRBV14 | NA | TRBD1
CASSPRQGGGADTQYF | TGTGCCAGCAGCCCACGACAGGGGGGTGGCGCAGATACGCAGTATTTT | TRBJ2-3 | 16 | TRBV9 | few | TRBD1
CASSSSGSKTYEQYF | TGCGCCAGCAGCTCTAGCGGGTCGAAAACCTACGAGCAGTACTTC | TRBJ2-7 | 15 | TRBV5-1 | NA | TRBD2
CAWTPAGAKNIQYF | TGTGCCTGGACCCCCGCGGGGGCCAAAAACATTCAGTACTTC | TRBJ2-4 | 14 | TRBV30 | NA | NA
CASSSLGLPQETQYF | TGTGCCAGCAGCTCTCTGGGGCTCCCCCAAGAGACCCAGTACTTC | TRBJ2-5 | 15 | TRBV7-8 | few | NA
CATSRGGAGSSYEQYF | TGTGCCACCAGCAGAGGTGGGGCAGGGAGCTCCTACGAGCAGTACTTC | TRBJ2-7 | 16 | TRBV15 | NA | NA
CASSLGGASGEETQYF | TGTGCCAGCAGCTTAGGCGGGGCCAGCGGGGAGGAGACCCAGTACTTC | TRBJ2-5 | 16 | TRBV7-7 | few | TRBD2